This TCR beta chain was sequenced during a study of blood T cell repertoires in COVID-19. Assay used: immunoSEQ multiplex PCR; TCRdb lists only in-frame clones, some missing. Of over 50,000 clones listed, about nine tenths are singletons. The CDR3 contains 14 residues. The germline CDR1 and CDR2 sequences are SGHTA and FQGNSA. V shed 8 bases and J shed 4 bases, with 17 bases lying between them. This chain connects TRBV7-2 to TRBJ1-1, with D maybe TRBD1 (5 bases). The TCR originated in a human donor with active COVID-19. The donor label of this sample is uncertain. Source material: peripheral blood. This CDR3 reads CASGAQGSITEAFF. CDR3 DNA sequence: TGTGCCAGCGGAGCGCAGGGCTCAATCACTGAAGCTTTCTTT.